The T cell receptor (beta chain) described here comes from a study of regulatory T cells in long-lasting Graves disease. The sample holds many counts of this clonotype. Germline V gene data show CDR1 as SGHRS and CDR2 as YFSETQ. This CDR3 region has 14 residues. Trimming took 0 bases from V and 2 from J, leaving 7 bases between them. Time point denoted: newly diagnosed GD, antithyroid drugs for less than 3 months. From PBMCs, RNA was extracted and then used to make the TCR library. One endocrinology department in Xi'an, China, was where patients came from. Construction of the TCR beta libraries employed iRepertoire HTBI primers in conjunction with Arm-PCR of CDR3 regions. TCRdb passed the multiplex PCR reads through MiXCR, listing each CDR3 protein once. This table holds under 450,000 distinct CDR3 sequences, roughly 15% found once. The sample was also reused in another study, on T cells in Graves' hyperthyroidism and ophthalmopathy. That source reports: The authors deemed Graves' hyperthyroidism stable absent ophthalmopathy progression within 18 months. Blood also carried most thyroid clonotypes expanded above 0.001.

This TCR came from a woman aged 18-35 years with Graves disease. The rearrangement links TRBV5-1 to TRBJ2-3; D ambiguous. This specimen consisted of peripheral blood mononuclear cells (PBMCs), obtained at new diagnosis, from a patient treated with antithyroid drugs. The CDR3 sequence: CASSLAYFTDTQYF. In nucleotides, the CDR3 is TGCGCCAGCAGCTTGGCATACTTCACAGATACGCAGTATTTT.